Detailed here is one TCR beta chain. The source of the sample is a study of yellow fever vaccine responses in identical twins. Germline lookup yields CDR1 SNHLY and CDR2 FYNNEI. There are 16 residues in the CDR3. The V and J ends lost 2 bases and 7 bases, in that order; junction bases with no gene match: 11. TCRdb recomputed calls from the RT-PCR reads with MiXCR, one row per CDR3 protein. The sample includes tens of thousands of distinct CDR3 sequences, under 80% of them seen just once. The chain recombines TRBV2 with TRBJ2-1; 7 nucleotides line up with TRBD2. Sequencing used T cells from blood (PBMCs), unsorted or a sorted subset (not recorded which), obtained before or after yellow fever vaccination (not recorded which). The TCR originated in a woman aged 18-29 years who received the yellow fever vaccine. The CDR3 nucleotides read TGTGCCAGCAGTGAATTAGGTCGGGAGGTATCAAATGAGCAGTTCTTC. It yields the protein CASSELGREVSNEQFF. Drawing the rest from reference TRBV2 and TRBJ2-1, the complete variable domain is EPEVTQTPSHQVTQMGQEVILRCVPISNHLYFYWYRQILGQKVEFLVSFYNNEISEKSEIFDDQFSVERPDGSNFTLKIRSTKLEDSAMYFCASSELGREVSNEQFFGPGTRLTVL.